This is a list of T cell receptor beta chains from one sample in a study of OX40 agonist ivuxolimab in advanced cancers. Repertoires were generated with immunoSEQ multiplex PCR, while TCRdb's copy carries only in-frame clones and drops some. This sample yields 70,000 to 95,000 clones, of which over 80% are seen a single time; less than 0.7% belongs to the top ten. The specimen was CD4+ or CD8+ T cells sorted from blood, collected in a trial of the OX40 agonist ivuxolimab. The receptor source for this set is an adult with an advanced solid tumor such as melanoma, head and neck, liver or kidney cancer. Both conserved end residues are trimmed from each CDR3. Each record gives: clone size, V gene, J gene, CDR3 protein. The size of a clone is reported for some rows only, either as once, few or many, or as a class for expanded clones.

NA,TRBV5-4,TRBJ2-1,ASSFRLFNNEQF
NA,TRBV11-2,TRBJ2-4,ASSLDPNGNIQY
NA,TRBV6-5,TRBJ1-2,ASRLAAPRGGYT
NA,TRBV7-9,TRBJ1-1,ASSFPQIGNTEAF
once,TRBV6-5,TRBJ1-6,ASSYSQGGSPLH
once,TRBV10-1,TRBJ2-1,ASRESGRPEQF
NA,TRBV5-1,TRBJ2-1,ASSVPGLWPNEQF
NA,TRBV29-1,TRBJ2-2,SVAGRANTGELF
few,TRBV2,TRBJ2-5,ASSETGQETQY
once,TRBV18,TRBJ2-2,ASSPLGAGELF
NA,TRBV27,TRBJ2-1,ASSLLNEQF
NA,TRBV14,TRBJ2-7,ASTPAGGWAEQY
NA,TRBV6-1,TRBJ1-2,ASRRGGQLGYGYT
NA,TRBV6-1,TRBJ2-2,ASSEPTSPGELF
NA,TRBV5-1,TRBJ1-1,ASSLVQQGNTEAF
NA,TRBV27,TRBJ1-2,ASSPWDRGGNGYT
NA,TRBV6-1,TRBJ1-3,ASSETGSSSGNTIY
NA,TRBV13,TRBJ1-4,ASSLGGRGTHEKLF
NA,TRBV7-2,TRBJ2-5,ASSGPGPKRVTQY
once,TRBV28,TRBJ2-7,ASSRDVAGGGN
NA,TRBV5-1,TRBJ2-5,ASKAQGSGYQETQY
once,TRBV4-2,TRBJ2-7,ASSQASGRAGYEQY
NA,TRBV7-9,TRBJ2-3,ASSLTLAGARTDTQY
once,TRBV5-1,TRBJ1-1,ASSLAGALFMNTEAF
NA,TRBV28,TRBJ1-5,ASSTPRRGLSNQPQH
NA,TRBV6-1,TRBJ1-1,ASSIEDRGTEAF
NA,TRBV30,TRBJ2-7,AWSVLRDSYEQY
NA,TRBV11-3,TRBJ2-5,ASSLGSGMETQY
NA,TRBV19,TRBJ1-5,ASSIGQWGMQPQH
NA,TRBV4-1,TRBJ2-7,ASSLLAGADEQY
few,TRBV19,TRBJ2-1,ASSMGLHGNEQF
once,TRBV5-1,TRBJ2-1,ASSIRQGSNNEQF
NA,TRBV5-1,TRBJ1-3,ASSPTAAKDTIY
NA,TRBV5-1,TRBJ2-3,ASSLSGRAIDTQY
NA,TRBV18,TRBJ1-2,ASSPREDNYGYT
NA,TRBV18,TRBJ1-1,ASSPGNTEAF
NA,TRBV7-2,TRBJ2-1,ASSPWRGGANEQF
NA,TRBV29-1,TRBJ1-1,SVDGSGEAF
NA,TRBV7-3,TRBJ2-5,ASSLTGGGETQY
NA,TRBV30,TRBJ1-3,AWSYGNTIY
NA,TRBV11-2,TRBJ1-1,ASSSDRGYTEAF
NA,TRBV10-1,TRBJ2-7,ASSRSGSPFDEQY
NA,TRBV6-1,TRBJ2-7,ASSEMGQIYEQY
NA,TRBV30,TRBJ2-3,AWGTASLTDTQY
NA,TRBV6-5,TRBJ2-3,ASSYGGGPNTDTQY
NA,TRBV18,TRBJ2-3,ASSPQWSAGPGADTQY
NA,TRBV19,TRBJ1-5,ASSGQQGWDQPQH
NA,TRBV6-1,TRBJ2-7,ASRGQSRGSYEQY
NA,TRBV11-2,TRBJ2-1,ASSFKNLLNEQF
NA,TRBV6-5,TRBJ2-1,ASSLDFRGEQF
NA,TRBV18,TRBJ1-4,ASSLTGGFTNEKLF
NA,TRBV6-5,TRBJ2-7,ASSPKDFGLDEQY
NA,TRBV5-4,TRBJ2-1,ASTAASGSGNEQF
NA,TRBV5-1,TRBJ2-7,ASSLEGGADEQY
NA,TRBV9,TRBJ1-2,ASSVGDVGGYT
NA,TRBV4-2,TRBJ2-2,ASSQQPGSDTGELF
NA,TRBV6-6,TRBJ1-5,ASSADQPQH
NA,TRBV4-3,TRBJ1-2,ASSQGRNRREGGYT
NA,TRBV12-5,TRBJ1-1,ASGLSSNTEAF
NA,TRBV19,TRBJ1-5,ATANRVGGQPQH